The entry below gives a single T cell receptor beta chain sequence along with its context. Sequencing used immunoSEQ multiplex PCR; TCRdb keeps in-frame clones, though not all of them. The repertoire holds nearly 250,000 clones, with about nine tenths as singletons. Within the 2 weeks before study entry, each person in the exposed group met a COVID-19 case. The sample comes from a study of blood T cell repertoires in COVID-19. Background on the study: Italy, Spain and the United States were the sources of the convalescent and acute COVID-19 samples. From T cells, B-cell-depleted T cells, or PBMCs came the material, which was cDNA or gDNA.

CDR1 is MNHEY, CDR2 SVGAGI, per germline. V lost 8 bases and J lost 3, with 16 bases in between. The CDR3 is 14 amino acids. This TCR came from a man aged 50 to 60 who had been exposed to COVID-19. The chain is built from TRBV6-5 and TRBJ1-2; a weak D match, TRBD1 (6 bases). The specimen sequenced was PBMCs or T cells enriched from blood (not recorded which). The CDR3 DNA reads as TGTGCCAGCTCCTCACAGGGTGTTGACTATGGCTACACCTTC. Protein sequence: CASSSQGVDYGYTF.